The present T cell receptor beta chain was sequenced within a study of sequential checkpoint blockade in melanoma. Across the whole study: Arm A got nivolumab then ipilimumab; arm B the reverse, 1:1. TCRβ was sequenced from DNA of 75 to 95 pretreatment tumors. Matched biopsies came pretreatment and at week 13 for 20 to 25 patients.

Treatment here: randomized to nivolumab then ipilimumab (arm A) or the reverse (arm B). Libraries were prepared by immunoSEQ multiplex PCR; TCRdb keeps only in-frame clonotypes and omits some of them. This sample carries about 10,000 clones, 23% of them seen once, and the ten largest clones take 11% to 15%. Overall study findings and caveats: Rising tumor T-cell fraction and clonality meant about 30 times likelier benefit.

Germline assignment: CDR1 SGHNT and CDR2 YENEEA. Trimming pared 7 bases from V and 5 bases from J, leaving 17 bases between. The CDR3 is 14 residues long. This clone appeared many times. The antigen is not known. Sample: tumor tissue (inferred from file names), taken from a patient given nivolumab and ipilimumab in sequence. The TCR originated in a human donor with melanoma. The V and J genes are TRBV11-3 and TRBJ2-5; maybe TRBD2 (6 bases). The CDR3 DNA reads TGTGCCAGCACCATTGGAGGGAGAATGGAGACCCAGTACTTC. Protein product: CASTIGGRMETQYF.